This T cell receptor (beta chain) derives from a study of Ad26.COV2.S vaccination and SARS-CoV-2 variants. V dropped 2 bases and J dropped 6 bases, with 15 bases sitting between them. Germline V gives CDR1 SGHDT, CDR2 YYEEEE. The CDR3 contains 15 residues. At least ten counts were recorded for this clone. Libraries were prepared by immunoSEQ multiplex PCR; TCRdb keeps only in-frame clonotypes and omits some of them. The data show 97,000 or so clones, about three quarters seen once. The chain couples TRBV5-6 to TRBJ1-5, with D possibly TRBD1 on 6 matching bases. The receptor was derived from a human donor who had recovered from COVID-19. The source was peripheral blood, collected after recovery from COVID-19. The CDR3 protein is CASSLQGSVGQPQHF. The CDR3 nucleotides read TGTGCCAGCAGCTTACAGGGATCCGTGGGTCAGCCCCAGCATTTT.